This T cell receptor beta chain was identified in a study of blood T cell repertoires in COVID-19 (dated by TCRdb to the early 2020s). Regarding the research as a whole: Samples from collaborators originated in the United States, Italy and Spain and spanned both the acute and convalescent phases of COVID-19. The material from the prospective study consisted of cDNA or gDNA derived from T cells, B-cell-depleted T cells, or PBMCs. Deeply sampled blood TCRbeta repertoires from subjects exposed to, actively infected with, or recovered from COVID-19 were included in the dataset. The repertoires were made available in a free public database intended to serve as a resource for research on the immune response to SARS-CoV-2. The samples were drawn from the first 160 participants of the ongoing ImmuneRACE study and from more than 1,000 subjects provided by 6 global collaborators. Nearly every sample came with metadata listing a de-identified subject ID, COVID-19 status, age in years and sex. Where available, HLA class I and class II types were taken from metadata supplied by the sample provider and were not determined by assay-based typing. What the research found in general, with its limitations: The amount of clinical and demographic metadata varied by source and participant and was provided uncurated.

Collaborating institutions collected whole blood in K2EDTA tubes following their own protocols. For TCRbeta analysis, collaborators shipped samples as frozen whole blood, isolated PBMCs, or DNA extracted from either of those sample types. The CDR1 and CDR2 encoded by the germline V gene are SGHAT and FQNNGV. V has 10 bases trimmed and J has 8 bases trimmed; junction bases matching no gene number 3. The CDR3 holds 10 amino acids from the cysteine to the phenylalanine. CDR3 DNA only is kept here, 30 bases in frame from base 1. TCRbeta CDR3 regions were amplified from genomic DNA by means of the immunoSEQ Assay, a bias-controlled multiplex PCR. The published analysis was carried out like this. Within the assay, amplification of reference gene primers was used to estimate how many nucleated cells each sample contained. To quantify the absolute abundance of each unique TCRbeta CDR3 rearrangement, sequence reads were collapsed and filtered. For each sample, productive Simpson clonality was calculated by taking the square root of Simpson's diversity index across productive rearrangements. TCRdb retrieved this table from immuneACCESS and kept in-frame rearrangements only. Not all clones are present; in checked studies, unresolved V genes account for under half, and no reason is known for the remainder. V and J calls and clone size are copied from that table; D and trimming were computed from the DNA. This sample has around 100,000 clones in its table, and more than 75% of those were observed once. The ten most abundant clones make up 4.5% of the sample.

Concerning this clone: Its specific antigen is unknown. No base quality values were provided; no much bigger clone lies one nucleotide off.

The receptor was isolated from a man aged 35 to 55 with acute or convalescent COVID-19. The rearranged segments are TRBV11-2 and TRBJ2-3; 7 bases in the middle match TRBD2. The sequencing input was peripheral blood. This receptor carries the CDR3 CAIWGGTQYF. The sequence in DNA is TGTGCCATATGGGGGGGTACGCAGTATTTT. This CDR3, with the reference TRBV11-2 and TRBJ2-3 proteins standing in past its ends, gives the full variable domain EAGVAQSPRYKIIEKRQSVAFWCNPISGHATLYWYQQILGQGPKLLIQFQNNGVVDDSQLPKDRFSAERLKGVDSTLKIQPAKLEDSAVYLCAIWGGTQYFGPGTRLTVL.